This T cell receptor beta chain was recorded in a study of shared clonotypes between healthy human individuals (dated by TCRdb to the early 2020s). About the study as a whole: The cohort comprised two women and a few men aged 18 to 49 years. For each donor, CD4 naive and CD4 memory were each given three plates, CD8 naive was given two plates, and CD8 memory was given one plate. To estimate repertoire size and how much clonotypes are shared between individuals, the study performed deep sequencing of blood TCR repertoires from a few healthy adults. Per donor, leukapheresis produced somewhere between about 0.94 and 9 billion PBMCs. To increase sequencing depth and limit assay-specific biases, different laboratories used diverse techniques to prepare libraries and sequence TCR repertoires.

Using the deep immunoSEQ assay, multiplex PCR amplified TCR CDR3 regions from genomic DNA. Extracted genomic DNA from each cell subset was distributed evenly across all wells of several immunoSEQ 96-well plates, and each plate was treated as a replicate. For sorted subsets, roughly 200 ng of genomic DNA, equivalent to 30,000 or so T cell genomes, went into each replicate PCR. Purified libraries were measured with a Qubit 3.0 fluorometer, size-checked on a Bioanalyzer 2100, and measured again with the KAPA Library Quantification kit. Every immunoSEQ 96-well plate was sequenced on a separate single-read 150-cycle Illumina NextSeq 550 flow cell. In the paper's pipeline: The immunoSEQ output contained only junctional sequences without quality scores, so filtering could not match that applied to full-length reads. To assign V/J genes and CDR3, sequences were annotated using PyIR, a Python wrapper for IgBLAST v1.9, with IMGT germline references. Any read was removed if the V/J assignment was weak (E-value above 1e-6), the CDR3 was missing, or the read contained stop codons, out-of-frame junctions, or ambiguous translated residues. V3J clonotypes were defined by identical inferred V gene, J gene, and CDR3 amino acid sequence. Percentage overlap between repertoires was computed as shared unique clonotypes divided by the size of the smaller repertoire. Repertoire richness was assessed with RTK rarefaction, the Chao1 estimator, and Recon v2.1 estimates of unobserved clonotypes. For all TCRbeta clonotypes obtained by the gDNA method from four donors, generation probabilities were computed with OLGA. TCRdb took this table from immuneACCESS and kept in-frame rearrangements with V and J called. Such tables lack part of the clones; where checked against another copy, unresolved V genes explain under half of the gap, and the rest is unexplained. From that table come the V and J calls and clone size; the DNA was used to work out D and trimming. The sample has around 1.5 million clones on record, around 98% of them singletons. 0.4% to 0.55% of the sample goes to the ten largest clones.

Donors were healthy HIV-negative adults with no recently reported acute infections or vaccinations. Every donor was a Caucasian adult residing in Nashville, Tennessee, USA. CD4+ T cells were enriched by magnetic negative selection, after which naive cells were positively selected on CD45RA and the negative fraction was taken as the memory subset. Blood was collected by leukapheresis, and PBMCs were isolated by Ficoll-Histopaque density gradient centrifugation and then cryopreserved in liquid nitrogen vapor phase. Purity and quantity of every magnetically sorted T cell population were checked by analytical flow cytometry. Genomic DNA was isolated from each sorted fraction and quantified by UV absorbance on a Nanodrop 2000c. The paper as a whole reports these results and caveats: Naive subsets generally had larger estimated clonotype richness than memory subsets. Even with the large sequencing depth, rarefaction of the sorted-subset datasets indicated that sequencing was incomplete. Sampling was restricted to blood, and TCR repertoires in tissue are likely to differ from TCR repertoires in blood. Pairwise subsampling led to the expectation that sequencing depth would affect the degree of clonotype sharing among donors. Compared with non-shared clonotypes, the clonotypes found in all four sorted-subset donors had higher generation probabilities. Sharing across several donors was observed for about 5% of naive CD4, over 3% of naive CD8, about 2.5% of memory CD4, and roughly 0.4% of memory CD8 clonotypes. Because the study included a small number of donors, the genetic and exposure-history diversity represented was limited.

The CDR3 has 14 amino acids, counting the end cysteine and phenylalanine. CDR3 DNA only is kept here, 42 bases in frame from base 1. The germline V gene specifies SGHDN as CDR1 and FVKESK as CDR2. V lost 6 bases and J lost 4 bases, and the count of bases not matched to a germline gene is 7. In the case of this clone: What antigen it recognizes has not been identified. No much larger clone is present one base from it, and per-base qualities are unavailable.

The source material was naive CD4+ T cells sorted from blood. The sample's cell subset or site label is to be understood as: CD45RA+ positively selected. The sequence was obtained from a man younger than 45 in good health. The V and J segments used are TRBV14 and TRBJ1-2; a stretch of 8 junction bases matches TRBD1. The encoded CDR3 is CASRRTGTSYGYTF. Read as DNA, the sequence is TGTGCCAGCAGGCGGACAGGGACCTCCTATGGCTACACCTTC.